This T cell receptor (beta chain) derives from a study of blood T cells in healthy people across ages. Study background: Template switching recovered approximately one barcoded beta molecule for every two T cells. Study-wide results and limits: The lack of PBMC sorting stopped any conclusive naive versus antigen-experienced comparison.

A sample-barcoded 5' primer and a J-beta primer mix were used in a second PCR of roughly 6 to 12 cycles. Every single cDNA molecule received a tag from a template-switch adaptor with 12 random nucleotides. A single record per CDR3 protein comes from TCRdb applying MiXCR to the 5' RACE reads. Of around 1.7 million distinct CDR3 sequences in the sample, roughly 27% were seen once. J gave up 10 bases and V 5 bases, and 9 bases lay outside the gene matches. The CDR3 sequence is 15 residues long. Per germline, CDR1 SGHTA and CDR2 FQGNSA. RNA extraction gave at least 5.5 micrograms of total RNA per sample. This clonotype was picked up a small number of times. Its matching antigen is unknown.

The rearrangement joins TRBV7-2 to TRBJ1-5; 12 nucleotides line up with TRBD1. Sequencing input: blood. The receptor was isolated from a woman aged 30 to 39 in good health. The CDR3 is CASSDRDRGPSPQHF. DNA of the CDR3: TGTGCCAGCAGCGACCGGGACAGGGGGCCTTCTCCCCAGCATTTT.